One sample yielded the 24 T cell receptor beta chains listed below, sequenced in a study of blood T cell repertoires in COVID-19. Some clones are missing from TCRdb's copy, which holds only in-frame ones; the method was immunoSEQ multiplex PCR. The repertoire consists of roughly 150,000 clones, with 70% to 90% occurring once and the leading ten covering less than 6.5%. Sequencing was performed on peripheral blood. The source of these receptors is a woman aged 45 to 65 with COVID-19, enrolled during active disease.

The rearrangement links TRBV7-9 to TRBJ2-3; D unclear. The V and J ends lost 5 bases and 5 bases respectively, with 17 bases between them. CDR1 SEHNR and CDR2 FQNEAQ come from the germline V gene (reference sequence). The CDR3 is made up of 15 amino acids. The CDR3: CASSPSASGIDTQYF. DNA for the CDR3: TGTGCCAGCAGCCCTTCGGCTAGTGGTATAGATACGCAGTATTTT.

V usage is TRBV28 and J usage is TRBJ2-7; 7 bases fit TRBD2. The germline V gene has CDR1 MDHEN and CDR2 SYDVKM. V shed 6 bases, J shed 6 bases, and the junction held 8 bases outside the gene matches. The CDR3 is made up of 13 amino acids. CDR3 residues: CASRLGGGFEQYF. In DNA form, the CDR3 reads TGTGCCAGCAGGCTTGGCGGGGGTTTCGAGCAGTACTTC.

This rearrangement joins TRBV7-6 to TRBJ2-2; D unresolved. In germline, CDR1 is SGHVS, CDR2 FNYEAQ. The V end lost 4 bases, the J end lost 4 bases, and 13 bases lay between the germline ends. CDR3 length equals 15 residues. The DNA of the CDR3 is TGTGCCAGCAGCTCGACCGCCGACTTCACCGGGGAGCTGTTTTTT. Translated: CASSSTADFTGELFF. Using reference TRBV7-6 and TRBJ2-2 for the parts outside the CDR3, the full variable domain is GAGVSQSPRYKVTKRGQDVALRCDPISGHVSLYWYRQALGQGPEFLTYFNYEAQQDKSGLPNDRFSAERPEGSISTLTIQRTEQRDSAMYRCASSSTADFTGELFFGEGSRLTVL.

The chain employs TRBV7-2 and TRBJ2-1; 12 bases align to TRBD2. Per germline, CDR1 SGHTA and CDR2 FQGNSA. This CDR3 region has 17 residues. V lost 6 bases to trimming and J lost 7 bases; unmatched junction nucleotides: 13. CDR3 sequence: CASSRERGTSGQNEQFF. The CDR3 nucleotides are TGTGCCAGCAGTCGGGAACGAGGGACTAGCGGGCAGAATGAGCAGTTCTTC.

This chain connects TRBV25-1 to TRBJ1-1; D is unresolved. V was pared by 3 bases and J by 0 bases, with 11 bases between. This CDR3 contains 15 residues. Germline V gives CDR1 MGHDK, CDR2 SYGVNS. CDR3 nucleotides: TGTGCCAGCAGTGAGAGTCGGGGTATGAACACTGAAGCTTTCTTT. Amino acids: CASSESRGMNTEAFF.

CDR3 coding DNA: TGTGCCAGCAGGCATTGGTTGCGGGGGGGCCCCGGGGAGCTGTTTTTT. Encoded protein: CASRHWLRGGPGELFF. The chain joins TRBV7-2 to TRBJ2-2; 9 bases are a match to TRBD2. J lost 6 bases, V lost 6 bases, and 11 bases had no gene match. Germline V gene sequence: CDR1 SGHTA, CDR2 FQGNSA. This CDR3 comprises 16 residues.

The chain couples TRBV5-6 to TRBJ2-1, with 7 bases fitting TRBD1. V shed 5 bases and J 6 bases; nucleotides not matched to a gene: 14. Germline CDR1 SGHDT, CDR2 YYEEEE. The CDR3 contains 16 residues. The CDR3 sequence: CASRLTGWGRGNEQFF. In nucleotides, the CDR3 is TGTGCCAGCAGGTTGACAGGGTGGGGTCGGGGCAATGAGCAGTTCTTC.

This clone was picked up one time. The rearrangement uses TRBV27 and TRBJ1-1; possibly TRBD1 for D (5 bases). Germline V gene data show CDR1 as MNHEY and CDR2 as SMNVEV (reference sequence). The V gene lost 4 bases and the J gene lost 2 bases, with 11 bases spanning the gap. The CDR3 is 14 amino acids. CDR3 nucleotide sequence: TGTGCCAGCAGTTATTTGGGGGGAAACACTGAAGCTTTCTTT. Amino acids: CASSYLGGNTEAFF.

The chain combines TRBV5-4 with TRBJ2-4; 10 positions agree with TRBD2. V dropped 0 bases and J dropped 6; count of bases not matched to a gene: 6. This CDR3 region has 16 residues. Germline V gene sequence: CDR1 SGHNT, CDR2 YYREEE (reference sequence). The CDR3 DNA reads as TGTGCCAGCAGCTTGGGGGGCTCTAGCGGGGGAAACATTCAGTACTTC. This gives the protein CASSLGGSSGGNIQYF.

The chain combines TRBV2 with TRBJ2-7; possible D gene TRBD1, 6 bases. CDR1 is SNHLY, CDR2 FYNNEI, per germline. The V end was cut by 3 bases, the J end by 2 bases, with 11 bases between. This CDR3 is built from 14 residues. This CDR3 is CASSDRDKTYEQYF. CDR3 DNA sequence: TGTGCCAGCAGTGATCGGGACAAGACCTACGAGCAGTACTTC.

The rearrangement joins TRBV7-2 to TRBJ2-1, with 10 bases matching TRBD2. The CDR3 is made up of 15 amino acids. J lost 9 bases, V lost 2 bases, and 7 bases had no gene match. CDR1 SGHTA and CDR2 FQGNSA come from the germline V gene. This chain's CDR3 is CASSLSGGALGEQFF. CDR3 DNA sequence: TGTGCCAGCAGCTTAAGCGGGGGGGCCCTAGGTGAGCAGTTCTTC.

The chain has TRBV6-4 and TRBJ2-1, with 8 bases that match TRBD2. This CDR3 has 15 amino acids. The ends lost 5 bases at V and 4 bases at J; junction bases unmatched: 7. Germline loops: CDR1 MRHNA, CDR2 SNTAGT. The CDR3 DNA reads as TGTGCCAGCAGTAAAATAGCGGGATATTACAATGAGCAGTTCTTC. Amino acid sequence: CASSKIAGYYNEQFF.

This clone was observed many times. The chain links TRBV19 to TRBJ2-1; 9 positions agree with TRBD1. Trimming at V came to 4 bases and at J to 7 bases, leaving 17 bases not matched to a gene. CDR3 length: 18 residues. Germline CDR1 LNHDA, CDR2 SQIVND (reference sequence). CDR3 protein: CASSTRSIWGGQGNEQFF. The DNA for the CDR3 is TGTGCCAGTAGTACAAGATCGATTTGGGGGGGACAGGGTAATGAGCAGTTCTTC.

The chain couples TRBV9 to TRBJ2-7, with a weak D call TRBD1 (5 bases). V was cut by 0 bases and J by 2 bases, with 9 bases left in between. This CDR3 is built from 14 residues. Germline CDR1 is SGDLS and CDR2 is YYNGEE. As DNA, the CDR3 is TGTGCCAGCAGCGTAGTTGACAGTCCCTACGAGCAGTACTTC. This translates into CASSVVDSPYEQYF.

This chain connects TRBV27 to TRBJ1-6, with D tentatively TRBD1 (6 bases). Trimming stripped 6 bases from V and 7 bases from J, with 10 bases between. The length of the CDR3 is 13 residues. Looked up from germline, CDR1 is MNHEY and CDR2 is SMNVEV (reference sequence). CDR3 residues: CASRRTVNSPLHF. CDR3 nucleotides: TGTGCCAGCAGAAGGACAGTCAATTCACCCCTCCACTTT.

Remarks on this clone: The sample contains more than one DNA sequence encoding this CDR3. This chain links TRBV6-5 with TRBJ1-1; the D is unclear. This CDR3 is built from 11 residues. Germline V lookup: CDR1 MNHEY, CDR2 SVGAGI. Deletions cut 6 bases from V and 1 base from J, with 3 bases between. As DNA, the CDR3 is TGTGCCAGCAGGCGGAACACTGAAGCTTTCTTT. Translating it yields CASRRNTEAFF.

The J gene is TRBJ2-1, the V gene TRBV7-3, with 9 nucleotides matching TRBD2. Germline CDR1 and CDR2: SGHTA and FQGTGA. Germline trimming cut 6 bases from V and 3 bases from J; bases unmatched to any gene: 6. This CDR3 spans 15 amino acids. CDR3 coding DNA: TGTGCCAGCAGTCAAGGGACTAGCCACTACAATGAGCAGTTCTTC. This translates into CASSQGTSHYNEQFF.

V gene TRBV27 combines with J gene TRBJ1-5; 8 nucleotides align to TRBD1. V was clipped by 5 bases and J by 2 bases; unmatched bases: 5. Germline V gives CDR1 MNHEY, CDR2 SMNVEV (reference sequence). This CDR3 contains 15 residues. CDR3 nucleotides: TGTGCCAGCAGTAGGACAGGGACGGGCAATCAGCCCCAGCATTTT. Encoded protein: CASSRTGTGNQPQHF.

The chain has TRBV11-2 and TRBJ2-1, with D perhaps matching TRBD2 (6 bases). From germline, CDR1 is SGHAT and CDR2 FQNNGV. CDR3 length: 16 amino acids. V dropped 5 bases and J dropped 0 bases, with 14 bases sitting between them. CDR3 nucleotides: TGTGCCAGCAGCCCCCCCGGCGGGGCCTCCTACAATGAGCAGTTCTTC. Translation gives CASSPPGGASYNEQFF.

CDR3 DNA: TGTGCCTGGAGTCTTTCCTACGAGCAGTACTTC. Amino acid sequence: CAWSLSYEQYF. This chain uses TRBV30 with TRBJ2-7; no clear D. V was clipped by 2 bases and J by 1 base, with 3 bases between them. Germline CDR1 and CDR2: GTSNPN and SVGIG (reference sequence). The length of the CDR3 is 11 residues.

The V gene is TRBV3-1 (or the pseudogene TRBV3-2), the J gene TRBJ2-3; D unclear. Trimming removed 4 bases from V and 2 bases from J, with 10 bases in between. Germline lookup yields CDR1 LGHDT and CDR2 YNNKEL (reference sequence). This CDR3 contains 14 residues. The CDR3 here is CASSPSEYTDTQYF. The CDR3 DNA is TGTGCCAGCAGCCCGAGCGAATACACAGATACGCAGTATTTT.

V usage is TRBV7-2 and J usage is TRBJ1-2; 7 nucleotides line up with TRBD1. Per the germline V gene, CDR1 is SGHTA and CDR2 is FQGNSA. Trimming at V came to 5 bases and at J to 5 bases, leaving 11 bases not matched to a gene. The CDR3 extends over 15 amino acids. The CDR3 protein is CASSPTGQGGYGYTF. DNA for the CDR3: TGTGCCAGCAGCCCGACGGGGCAGGGGGGATATGGCTACACCTTC.

Details on this clone: The same CDR3 can be traced to other DNA sequences in this sample. This chain joins TRBV7-9 and TRBJ1-4; the D gene is possibly TRBD1 (6 bases). The V gene's germline CDR1 is SEHNR and CDR2 FQNEAQ (reference sequence). The CDR3 length is 13 residues. V was trimmed by 1 base and J by 8 bases, leaving 8 bases between them. The CDR3 sequence is CASSLDGGEKLFF. The CDR3 coding sequence is TGTGCCAGCAGCTTAGATGGGGGCGAAAAACTGTTTTTT.

The chain couples TRBV28 to TRBJ1-3; D might be TRBD1 (5 bases). Germline assignment: CDR1 MDHEN and CDR2 SYDVKM. Trimming removed 4 bases at V and 4 bases at J, with 11 bases between. The CDR3 covers 14 residues. The CDR3: CASSSTVGGNTIYF. The CDR3 bases are TGTGCCAGCAGTTCGACAGTAGGAGGAAACACCATATATTTT. The variable domain in full, completed from reference TRBV28 and TRBJ1-3, reads DVKVTQSSRYLVKRTGEKVFLECVQDMDHENMFWYRQDPGLGLRLIYFSYDVKMKEKGDIPEGYSVSREKKERFSLILESASTNQTSMYLCASSSTVGGNTIYFGEGSWLTVV.